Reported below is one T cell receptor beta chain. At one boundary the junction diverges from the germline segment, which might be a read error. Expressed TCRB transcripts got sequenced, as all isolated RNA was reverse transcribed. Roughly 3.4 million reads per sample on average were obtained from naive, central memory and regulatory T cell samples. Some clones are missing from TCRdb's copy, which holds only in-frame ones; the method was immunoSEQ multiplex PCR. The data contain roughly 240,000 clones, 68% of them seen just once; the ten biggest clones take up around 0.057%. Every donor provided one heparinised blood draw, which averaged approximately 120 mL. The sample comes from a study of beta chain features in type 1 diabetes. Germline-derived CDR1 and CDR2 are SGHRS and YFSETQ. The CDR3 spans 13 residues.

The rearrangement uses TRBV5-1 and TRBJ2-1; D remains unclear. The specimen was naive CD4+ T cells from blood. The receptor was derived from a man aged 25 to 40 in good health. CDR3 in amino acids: CASSLAAYSEQFF. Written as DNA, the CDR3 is TGCGCCAGCAGCTTGGCCGCATACAGTGAGCAGTTCTTC.